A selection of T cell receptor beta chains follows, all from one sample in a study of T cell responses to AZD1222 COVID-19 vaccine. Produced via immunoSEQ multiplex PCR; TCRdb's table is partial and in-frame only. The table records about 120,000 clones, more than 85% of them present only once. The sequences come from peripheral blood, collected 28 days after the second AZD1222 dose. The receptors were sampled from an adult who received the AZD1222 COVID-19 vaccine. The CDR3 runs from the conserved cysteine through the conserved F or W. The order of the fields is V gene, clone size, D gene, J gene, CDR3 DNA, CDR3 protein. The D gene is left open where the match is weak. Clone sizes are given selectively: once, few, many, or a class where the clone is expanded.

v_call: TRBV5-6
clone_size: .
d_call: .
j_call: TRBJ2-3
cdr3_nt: TGTGCCAGCAGCTCGGTCGTGGGAACAATCACAGATACGCAGTATTTT
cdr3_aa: CASSSVVGTITDTQYF

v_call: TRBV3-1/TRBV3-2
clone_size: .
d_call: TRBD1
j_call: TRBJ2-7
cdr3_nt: TGTGCCAGCAGCCACCCCCCGGGACAGCTGATATTTCAGTACTTC
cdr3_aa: CASSHPPGQLIFQYF

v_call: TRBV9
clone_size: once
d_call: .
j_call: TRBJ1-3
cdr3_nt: TGTGCCAGCAGCGTAGCTATGGGCTCTGGAAACACCATATATTTT
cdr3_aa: CASSVAMGSGNTIYF

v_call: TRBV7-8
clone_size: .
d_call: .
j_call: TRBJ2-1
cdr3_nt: TGTGCCAGCAGCTTAGTGGCTAGCAGGGCCAATGAGCAGTTCTTC
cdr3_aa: CASSLVASRANEQFF

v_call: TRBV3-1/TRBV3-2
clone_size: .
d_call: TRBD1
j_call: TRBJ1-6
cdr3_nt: TGTGCCAGCAGCCACGGACAGGGGGTCAATTCACCCCTCCACTTT
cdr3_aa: CASSHGQGVNSPLHF

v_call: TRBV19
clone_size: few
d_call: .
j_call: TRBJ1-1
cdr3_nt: TGTGCCAGTAGTTCAATGGGGCAGGGAGGGACTGAAGCTTTCTTT
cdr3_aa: CASSSMGQGGTEAFF

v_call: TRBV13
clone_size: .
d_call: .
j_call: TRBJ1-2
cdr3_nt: TGTGCCAGCAGCTTCGGGGAGTCCGGCTATGGCTACACCTTC
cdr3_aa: CASSFGESGYGYTF

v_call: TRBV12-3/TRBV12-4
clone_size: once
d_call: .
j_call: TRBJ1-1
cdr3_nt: TGTGCCAGCAGTCGGACGAACACTGAAGCTTTCTTT
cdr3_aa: CASSRTNTEAFF

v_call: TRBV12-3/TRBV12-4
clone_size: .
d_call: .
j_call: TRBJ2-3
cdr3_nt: TGTGCCAGCAGTTTCATAGTTGGGGATACGCAGTATTTT
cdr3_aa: CASSFIVGDTQYF

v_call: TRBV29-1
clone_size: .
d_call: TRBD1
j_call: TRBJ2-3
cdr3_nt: TGCAGCTCGACCGGGACAGGGGATCCAGATACGCAGTATTTT
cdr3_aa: CSSTGTGDPDTQYF

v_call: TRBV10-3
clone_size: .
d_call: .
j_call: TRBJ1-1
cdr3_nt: TGTGCCATCAGTTCGGACGCGGTAGCTTTCTTT
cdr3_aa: CAISSDAVAFF

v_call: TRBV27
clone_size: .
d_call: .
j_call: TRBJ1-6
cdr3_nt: TGTGCCAGCAGTTTTCAGGGAGATTCACCCCTCCACTTT
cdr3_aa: CASSFQGDSPLHF

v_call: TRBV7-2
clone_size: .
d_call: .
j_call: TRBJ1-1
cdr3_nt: TGTGCCAGCAGCTTAGACTGGGGGAGCACTGAAGCTTTCTTT
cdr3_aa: CASSLDWGSTEAFF

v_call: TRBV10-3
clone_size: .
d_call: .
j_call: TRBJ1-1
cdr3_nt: TGTGCCATCAGTGGGGAGGGTATAGGGCTCACTGAAGCTTTCTTT
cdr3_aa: CAISGEGIGLTEAFF

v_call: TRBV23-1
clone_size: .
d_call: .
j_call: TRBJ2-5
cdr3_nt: TGCGCCAGCAGAACCTTAGCCCTTCAAGAGACCCAGTACTTC
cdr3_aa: CASRTLALQETQYF

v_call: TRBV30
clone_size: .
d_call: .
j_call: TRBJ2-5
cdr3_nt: TGTGCCTGGAAGGGGGAAGCGGAGACCCAGTACTTC
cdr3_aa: CAWKGEAETQYF

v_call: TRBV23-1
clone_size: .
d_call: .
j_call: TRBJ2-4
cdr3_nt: TGCGCCAGCAGTCAATCGGTTCATATGGGGAGCGTCAAAAACATTCAGTACTTC
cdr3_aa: CASSQSVHMGSVKNIQYF

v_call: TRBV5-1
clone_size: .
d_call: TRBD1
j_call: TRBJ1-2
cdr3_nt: TGCGCCAGCAGCTCGGACAGGGTAGACTATAACTATGGCTACACCTTC
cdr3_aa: CASSSDRVDYNYGYTF

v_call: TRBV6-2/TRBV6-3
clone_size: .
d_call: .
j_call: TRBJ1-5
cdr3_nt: TGTGCCAGCAGTACCACGACAAAGGGAAGCAATCAGCCCCAGCATTTT
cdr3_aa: CASSTTTKGSNQPQHF

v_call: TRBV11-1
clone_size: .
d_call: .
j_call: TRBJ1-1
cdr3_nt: TGTGCCAGCAGCATGACTGAGAACACTGAAGCTTTCTTT
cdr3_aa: CASSMTENTEAFF

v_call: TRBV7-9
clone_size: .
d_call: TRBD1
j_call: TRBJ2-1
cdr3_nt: TGTGCCAGCAGCCCCTACAAGGGGGCTGGGGAGCAGTTCTTC
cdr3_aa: CASSPYKGAGEQFF

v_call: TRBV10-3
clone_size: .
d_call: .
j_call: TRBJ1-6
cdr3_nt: TGTGCCATCAGTTTTGGGGGAGGTGACGATTCACCCCTCCACTTT
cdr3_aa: CAISFGGGDDSPLHF

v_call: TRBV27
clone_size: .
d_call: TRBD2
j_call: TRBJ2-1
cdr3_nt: TGTGCCAGCAGGGGCCCGGGACTAGCGGGAGGATGGTCCTACAATGAGCAGTTCTTC
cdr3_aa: CASRGPGLAGGWSYNEQFF

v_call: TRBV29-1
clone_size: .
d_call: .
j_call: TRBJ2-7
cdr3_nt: TGCAGCGTTCAACAGGGTACGTACGAGCAGTACTTC
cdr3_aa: CSVQQGTYEQYF

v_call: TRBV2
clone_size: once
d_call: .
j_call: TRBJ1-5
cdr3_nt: TGTGCCAGCATAGACAGATTCAATCAGCCCCAGCATTTT
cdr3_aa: CASIDRFNQPQHF

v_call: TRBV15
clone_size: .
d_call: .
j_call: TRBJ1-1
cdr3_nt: TGTGCCACCAGCAGAGATAGACAGTTGAACACTGAAGCTTTCTTT
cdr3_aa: CATSRDRQLNTEAFF

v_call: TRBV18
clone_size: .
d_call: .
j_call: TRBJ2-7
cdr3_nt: TGTGCCAGCTCACCAGGGTCCCAATCCTACGAGCAGTACTTC
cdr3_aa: CASSPGSQSYEQYF

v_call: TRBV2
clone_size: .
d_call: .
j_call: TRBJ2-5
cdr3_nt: TGTGCCAGCCGGGCAGATCAAGAGACCCAGTACTTC
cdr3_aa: CASRADQETQYF

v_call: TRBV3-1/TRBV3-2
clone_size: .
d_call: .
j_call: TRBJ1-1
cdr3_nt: TGTGCCAGCAGCCGCGTTCCCGACACTGAAGCTTTCTTT
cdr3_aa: CASSRVPDTEAFF

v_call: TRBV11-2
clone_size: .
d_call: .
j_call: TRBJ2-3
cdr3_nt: TGTGCCAGCAGCTTACTATTCGCCCAGCATACGCAGTATTTT
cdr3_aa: CASSLLFAQHTQYF

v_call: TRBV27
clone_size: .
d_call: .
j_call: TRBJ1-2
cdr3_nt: TGTGCCAGCAGTTTCTCAAGAGCTAACTATGGCTACACCTTC
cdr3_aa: CASSFSRANYGYTF

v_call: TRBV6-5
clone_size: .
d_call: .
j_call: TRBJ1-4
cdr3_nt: TGTGCCAGCAGTAGGGGGTGGAGAGAAAAACTGTTTTTT
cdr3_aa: CASSRGWREKLFF

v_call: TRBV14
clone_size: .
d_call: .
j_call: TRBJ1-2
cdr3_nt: TGTGCCAGCAGTCCCGGGACACTCTATGGCTACACCTTC
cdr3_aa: CASSPGTLYGYTF

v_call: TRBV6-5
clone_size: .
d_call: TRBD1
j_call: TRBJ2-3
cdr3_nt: TGTGCCAGCAGACCACAGGGGTCAGATACGCAGTATTTT
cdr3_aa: CASRPQGSDTQYF

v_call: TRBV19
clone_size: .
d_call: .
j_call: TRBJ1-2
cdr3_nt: TGTGCCAGTACTTATCCAGGGTCTAGTTACGGTGGCTACACCTTC
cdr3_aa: CASTYPGSSYGGYTF

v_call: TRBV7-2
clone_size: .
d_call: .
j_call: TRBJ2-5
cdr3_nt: TGTGCCAGCAGCTTAGTTGGTATCCAAGAGACCCAGTACTTC
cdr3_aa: CASSLVGIQETQYF

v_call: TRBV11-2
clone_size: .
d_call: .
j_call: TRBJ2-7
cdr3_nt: TGTGCCAGCAGCCTACAGGGATACGAGCAGTACTTC
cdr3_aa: CASSLQGYEQYF

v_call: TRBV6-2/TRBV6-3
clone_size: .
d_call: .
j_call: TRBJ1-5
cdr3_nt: TGTGCCAGCAGTTACGACCCTTATGCTGACAGAGACAATCAGCCCCAGCATTTT
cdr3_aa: CASSYDPYADRDNQPQHF

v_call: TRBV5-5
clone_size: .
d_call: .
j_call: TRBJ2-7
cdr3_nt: TGTGCCAGCAGCTTTATGGCAGGGGAGGACGAGCAGTACTTC
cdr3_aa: CASSFMAGEDEQYF

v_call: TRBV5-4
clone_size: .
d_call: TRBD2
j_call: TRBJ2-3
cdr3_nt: TGTGCCAGCAGCTTGGCCTCTCGGGGGGCAGATACGCAGTATTTT
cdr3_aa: CASSLASRGADTQYF

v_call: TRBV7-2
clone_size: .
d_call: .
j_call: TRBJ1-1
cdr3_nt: TGTGCCAGCAACCCATTGAACACTGAAGCTTTCTTT
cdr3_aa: CASNPLNTEAFF

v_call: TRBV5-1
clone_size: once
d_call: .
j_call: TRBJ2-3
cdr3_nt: TGCGCCAGCAGCCGGACACCCCGGGCAGATACGCAGTATTTT
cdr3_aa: CASSRTPRADTQYF

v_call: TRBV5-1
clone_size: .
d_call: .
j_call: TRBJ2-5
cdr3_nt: TGCGCCAGCAGCTTGGGAGGGGGGGATCAAGAGACCCAGTACTTC
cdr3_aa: CASSLGGGDQETQYF

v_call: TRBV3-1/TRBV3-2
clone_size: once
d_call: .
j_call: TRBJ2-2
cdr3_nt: TGTGCCAGCAGCCAAGATGGAGGGGCAGGAAACGGGGAGCTGTTTTTT
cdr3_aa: CASSQDGGAGNGELFF

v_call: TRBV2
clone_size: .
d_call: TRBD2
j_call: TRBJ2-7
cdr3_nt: TGTGCCAGCACGGGAGGGCTAACCTACGAGCAGTACTTC
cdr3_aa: CASTGGLTYEQYF

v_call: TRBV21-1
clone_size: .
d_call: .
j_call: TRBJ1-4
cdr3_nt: TGTGCCAGCATCCTTGGGACGGAATCAACTAATGAAAAACTGTTTTTT
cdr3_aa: CASILGTESTNEKLFF

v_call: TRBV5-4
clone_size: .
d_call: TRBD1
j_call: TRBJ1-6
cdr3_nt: TGTGCCAGCGGCCCAGGGGGCTATAATTCACCCCTCCACTTT
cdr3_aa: CASGPGGYNSPLHF

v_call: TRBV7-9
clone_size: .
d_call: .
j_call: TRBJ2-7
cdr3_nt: TGTGCCAGCAGCGTCTCCCGGGACACCTACGAGCAGTACTTC
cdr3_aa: CASSVSRDTYEQYF

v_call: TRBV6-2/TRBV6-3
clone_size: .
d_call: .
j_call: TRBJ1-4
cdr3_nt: TGTGCCAGCAGTTACCCCTTCGACAGGTTGAGATTAGATGAAAAACTGTTTTTT
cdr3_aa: CASSYPFDRLRLDEKLFF

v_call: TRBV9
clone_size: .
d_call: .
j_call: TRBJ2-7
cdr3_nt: TGTGCCAGCAGCGCGGGCCGGGGGTACGAGCAGTACTTC
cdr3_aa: CASSAGRGYEQYF

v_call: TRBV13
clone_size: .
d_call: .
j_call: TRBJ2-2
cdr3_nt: TGTGCCAGCAGCTTAGCCATACAGGGGAACACCGGGGAGCTGTTTTTT
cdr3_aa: CASSLAIQGNTGELFF

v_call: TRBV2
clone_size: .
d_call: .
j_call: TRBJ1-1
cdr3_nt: TGTGCCAGCACCGGGGGGTTAACTGAAGCTTTCTTT
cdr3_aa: CASTGGLTEAFF

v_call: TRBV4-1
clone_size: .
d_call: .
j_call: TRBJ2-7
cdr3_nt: TGCGCCAGCAGCCTAACACGGACAGCGATAAACTACGAGCAGTACTTC
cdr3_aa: CASSLTRTAINYEQYF